This T cell receptor beta chain emerged from a study of T cell repertoires in cytomegalovirus infection. TCRdb re-called the reads with MiXCR, one entry per CDR3 protein. The data contain around 450,000 distinct CDR3 sequences, approximately 30% of them singletons. This CDR3 has 19 amino acids. CDR1 and CDR2 from the germline V gene are SGHTA and FQGNSA. V was trimmed by 7 bases and J by 0 bases, leaving 26 bases between them. This clonotype occurred once. Material: PBMCs. This chain uses TRBV7-2 with TRBJ2-3; tentative D call: TRBD2 (7 bases). The source is a human donor in good health (CMV status not recorded). Some clones in this sample may be carry-over from other donors' samples. The CDR3 sequence: CASILWARGGGPSTDTQYF. Written as DNA, the CDR3 is TGTGCCAGCATCCTTTGGGCTAGGGGCGGGGGCCCTAGCACAGATACGCAGTATTTT.